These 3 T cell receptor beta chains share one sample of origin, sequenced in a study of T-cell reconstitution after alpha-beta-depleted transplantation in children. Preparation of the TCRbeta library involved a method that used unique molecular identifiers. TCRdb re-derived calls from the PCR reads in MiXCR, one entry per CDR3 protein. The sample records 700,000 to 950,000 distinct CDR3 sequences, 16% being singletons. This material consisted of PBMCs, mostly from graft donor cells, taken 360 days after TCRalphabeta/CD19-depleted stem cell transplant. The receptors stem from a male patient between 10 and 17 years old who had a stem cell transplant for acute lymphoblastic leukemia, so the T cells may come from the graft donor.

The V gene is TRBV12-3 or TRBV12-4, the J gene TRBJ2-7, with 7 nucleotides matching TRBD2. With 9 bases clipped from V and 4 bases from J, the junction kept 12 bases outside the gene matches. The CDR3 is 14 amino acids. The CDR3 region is CASGVGGTGYEQYF. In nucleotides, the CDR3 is TGTGCCAGTGGGGTGGGGGGGACGGGTTACGAGCAGTACTTC.

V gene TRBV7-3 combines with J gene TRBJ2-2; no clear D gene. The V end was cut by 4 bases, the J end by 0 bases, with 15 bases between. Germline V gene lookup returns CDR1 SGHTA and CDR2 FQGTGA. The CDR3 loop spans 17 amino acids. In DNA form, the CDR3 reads TGTGCCAGCAGCTCCTTAAGTACAAGCGCGAACACCGGGGAGCTGTTTTTT. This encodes CASSSLSTSANTGELFF.

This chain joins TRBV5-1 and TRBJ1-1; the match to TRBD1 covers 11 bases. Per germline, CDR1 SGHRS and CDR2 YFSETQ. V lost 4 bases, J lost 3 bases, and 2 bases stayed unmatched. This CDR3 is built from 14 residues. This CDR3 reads CASSKDRGHTEAFF. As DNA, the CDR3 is TGCGCCAGCAGCAAGGACAGGGGGCACACTGAAGCTTTCTTT.